This TCR beta chain was captured in a study of tissue T cells after allogeneic stem cell transplantation. General study points: TCR repertoires tracked anatomic similarity, regardless of disease or transplant status.

The CDR3 loop spans 14 amino acids. CDR1 is KGHTA, CDR2 FQNQQP, per germline. CDR3 sequences, V/J genes, frequencies and template counts came from survey-depth TCRbeta sequencing. The table came from immunoSEQ multiplex PCR; TCRdb's copy has only in-frame clones and leaves some out. This sample has about 4,000 clones, with 40% to 50% found just once. On this clone itself: The antigen is unknown. Gene names refer to mouse genes. The CDR3 end lies 1 residue beyond the end of the read and is filled in from the germline J gene.

The time point here: mouse harvest day 14 after allogeneic transplant. Each mouse received 10^7 T-cell-depleted marrow cells plus 10^6 splenic CD5+ T cells by tail vein. The chain joins TRBV23 to TRBJ2-7; the table's D call TRBD1 went unverified against the DNA. What was sequenced was gut tissue. This receptor was identified in a female BALB/c mouse given C57BL/6 T cells with graft-versus-host disease after an allogeneic hematopoietic cell transplant. The CDR3 loop is CSSSSQALSYEQYF. The CDR3 DNA, read in part, is TGCTCCAGCAGTTCACAGGCTCTCTCCTATGAACAGTAC.